Reported below is one TCR beta chain. Its target is not known. The sample originates from a study of T cell responses to AZD1222 COVID-19 vaccine. The assay was immunoSEQ multiplex PCR, and TCRdb's table has in-frame clones only and misses some. The top ten hold around 5.8% of the sample, which has about 88,000 clones, less than 95% seen once. Germline V gene data show CDR1 as SGHRS and CDR2 as YFSETQ. V dropped 0 bases and J dropped 2 bases, with 8 bases sitting between them. The CDR3 spans 15 residues. Study outcomes and limitations: CD4 TCRs covered the whole spike, strongest at regions 160-218 and 743-854. Baseline seropositivity characterized only a handful of AZD1222 recipients.

The sequences come from peripheral blood, collected 28 days after the second AZD1222 dose. V gene TRBV5-1 combines with J gene TRBJ2-2; D is possibly TRBD1 or TRBD2 (5 bases each). The receptor's source is an adult who received the AZD1222 COVID-19 vaccine. CDR3 sequence (DNA): TGCGCCAGCAGCTTGGCGGGGCAAAACACCGGGGAGCTGTTTTTT. Its protein product is CASSLAGQNTGELFF.